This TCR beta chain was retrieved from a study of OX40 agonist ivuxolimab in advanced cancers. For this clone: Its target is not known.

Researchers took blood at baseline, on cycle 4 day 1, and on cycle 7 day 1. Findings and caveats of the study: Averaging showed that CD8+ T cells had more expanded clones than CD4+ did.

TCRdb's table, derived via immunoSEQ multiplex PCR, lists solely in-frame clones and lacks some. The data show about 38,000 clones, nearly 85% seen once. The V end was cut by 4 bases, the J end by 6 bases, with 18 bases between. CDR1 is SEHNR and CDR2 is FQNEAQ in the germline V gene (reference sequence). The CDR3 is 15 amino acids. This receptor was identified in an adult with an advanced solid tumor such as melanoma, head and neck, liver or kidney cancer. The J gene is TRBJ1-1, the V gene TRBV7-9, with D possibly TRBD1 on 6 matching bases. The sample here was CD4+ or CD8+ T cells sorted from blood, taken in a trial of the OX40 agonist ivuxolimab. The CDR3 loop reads CASSSKEGVGPEAFF. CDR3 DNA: TGTGCCAGCAGCTCAAAGGAGGGGGTCGGGCCTGAAGCTTTCTTT.